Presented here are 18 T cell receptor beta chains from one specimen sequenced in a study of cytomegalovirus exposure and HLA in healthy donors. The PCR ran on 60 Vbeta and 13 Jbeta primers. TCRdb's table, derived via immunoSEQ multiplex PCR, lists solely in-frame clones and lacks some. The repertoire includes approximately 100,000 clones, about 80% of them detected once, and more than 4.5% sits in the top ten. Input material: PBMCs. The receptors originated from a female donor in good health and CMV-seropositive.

The CDR3 here is CASSEDGTGLGNEQFF. In nucleotides, the CDR3 is TGTGCCAGCAGTGAAGACGGGACAGGCCTGGGGAATGAGCAGTTCTTC. The rearrangement joins TRBV2 to TRBJ2-1, with 8 bases fitting TRBD1. Germline CDR1 SNHLY, CDR2 FYNNEI. The trim removed 1 base at V and 7 bases at J, leaving 9 bases unmatched. CDR3 size: 16 residues.

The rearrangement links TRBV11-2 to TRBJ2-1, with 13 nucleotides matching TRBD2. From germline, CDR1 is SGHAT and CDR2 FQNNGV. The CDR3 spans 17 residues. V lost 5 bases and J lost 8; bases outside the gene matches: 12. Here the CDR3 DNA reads TGTGCCAGCAGCCCTTCTGGACTAGCGGGAGTGGCCCATGAGCAGTTCTTC. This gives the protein CASSPSGLAGVAHEQFF.

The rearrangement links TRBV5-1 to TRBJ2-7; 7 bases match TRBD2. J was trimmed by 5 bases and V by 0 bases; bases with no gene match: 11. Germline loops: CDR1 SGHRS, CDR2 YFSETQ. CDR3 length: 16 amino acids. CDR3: CASSLVATSKVDEQYF. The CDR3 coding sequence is TGCGCCAGCAGCTTGGTGGCGACTAGCAAGGTCGACGAGCAGTACTTC.

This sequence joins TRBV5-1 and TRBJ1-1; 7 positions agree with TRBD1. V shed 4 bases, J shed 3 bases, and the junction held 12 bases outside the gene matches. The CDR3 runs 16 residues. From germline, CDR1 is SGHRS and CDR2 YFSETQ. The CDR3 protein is CASSVSPDRADTEAFF. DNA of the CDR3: TGCGCCAGCAGCGTGAGCCCCGACAGGGCGGACACTGAAGCTTTCTTT.

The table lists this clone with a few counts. CDR3 in amino acids: CASSLGEADTQYF. CDR3 in DNA: TGTGCCAGCAGTTTAGGGGAGGCAGATACGCAGTATTTT. This chain connects TRBV6-5 to TRBJ2-3, with a tentative D call TRBD2 (6 bases). Germline CDR1 and CDR2: MNHEY and SVGAGI. The CDR3 runs to 13 residues. The V and J ends lost 4 bases and 4 bases respectively, with 9 bases between them.

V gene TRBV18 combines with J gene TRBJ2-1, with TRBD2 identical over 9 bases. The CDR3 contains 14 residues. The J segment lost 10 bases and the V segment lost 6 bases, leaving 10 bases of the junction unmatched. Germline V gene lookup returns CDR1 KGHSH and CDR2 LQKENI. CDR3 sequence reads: CASSARRGGQEQFF. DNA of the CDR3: TGTGCCAGCTCTGCCAGGCGGGGGGGCCAAGAGCAGTTCTTC.

CDR3 in DNA: TGTGCCAGCAGCTTCACTAGCGACAATGAGCAGTTCTTC. Its translation: CASSFTSDNEQFF. The chain joins TRBV11-1 to TRBJ2-1; 7 bases map to TRBD2. The CDR3 extends over 13 amino acids. CDR1 SGHAT and CDR2 FQDESV come from the germline V gene (reference sequence). The V segment lost 3 bases and the J segment 5 bases; nucleotides outside the gene matches: 1.

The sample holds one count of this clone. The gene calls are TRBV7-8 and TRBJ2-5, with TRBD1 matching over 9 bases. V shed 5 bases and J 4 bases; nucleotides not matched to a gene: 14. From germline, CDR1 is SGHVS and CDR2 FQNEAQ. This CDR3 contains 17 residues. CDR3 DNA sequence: TGTGCCAGCAGCATAACAACCGGGACAGGGTTTAGAGAGACCCAGTACTTC. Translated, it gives CASSITTGTGFRETQYF.

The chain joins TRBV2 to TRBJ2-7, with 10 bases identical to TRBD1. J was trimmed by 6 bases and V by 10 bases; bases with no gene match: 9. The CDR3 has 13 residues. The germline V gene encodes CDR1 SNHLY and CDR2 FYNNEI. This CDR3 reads CATTGTGAGEQYF. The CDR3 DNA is TGTGCCACCACCGGGACAGGGGCCGGCGAGCAGTACTTC.

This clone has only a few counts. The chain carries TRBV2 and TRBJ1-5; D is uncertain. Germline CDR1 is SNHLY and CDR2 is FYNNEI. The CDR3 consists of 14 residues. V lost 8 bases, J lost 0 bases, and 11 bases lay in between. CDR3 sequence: CASSQMNSNQPQHF. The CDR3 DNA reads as TGTGCCAGCTCCCAGATGAATAGCAATCAGCCCCAGCATTTT.

The CDR3 DNA follows: TGTGCCAGCAGCGGCAGCACAGATACGCAGTATTTT. Translation gives CASSGSTDTQYF. This rearrangement joins TRBV7-2 to TRBJ2-3; the D is unclear. V lost 5 bases and J 0 bases, leaving 3 bases between the germline ends. The length of the CDR3 is 12 residues. Germline values: CDR1 SGHTA, CDR2 FQGNSA.

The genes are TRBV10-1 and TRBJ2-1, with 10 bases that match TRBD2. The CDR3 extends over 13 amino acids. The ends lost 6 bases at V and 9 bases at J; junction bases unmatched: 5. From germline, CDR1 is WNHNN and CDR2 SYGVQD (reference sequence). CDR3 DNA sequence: TGCGCCAGCAGGGCTAGCGGGAGATCTGAGCAGTTCTTC. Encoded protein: CASRASGRSEQFF.

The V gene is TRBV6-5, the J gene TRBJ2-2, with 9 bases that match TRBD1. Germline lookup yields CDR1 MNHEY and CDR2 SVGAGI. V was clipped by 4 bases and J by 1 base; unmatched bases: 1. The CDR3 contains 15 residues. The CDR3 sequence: CASSSGQGNTGELFF. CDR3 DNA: TGTGCCAGCAGTTCGGGACAGGGGAACACCGGGGAGCTGTTTTTT.

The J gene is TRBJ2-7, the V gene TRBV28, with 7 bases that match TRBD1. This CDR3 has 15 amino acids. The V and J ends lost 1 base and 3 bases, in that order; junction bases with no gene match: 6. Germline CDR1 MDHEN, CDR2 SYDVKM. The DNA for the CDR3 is TGTGCCAGCAGTTTATTTACAGGGGTTAGCTACGAGCAGTACTTC. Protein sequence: CASSLFTGVSYEQYF.

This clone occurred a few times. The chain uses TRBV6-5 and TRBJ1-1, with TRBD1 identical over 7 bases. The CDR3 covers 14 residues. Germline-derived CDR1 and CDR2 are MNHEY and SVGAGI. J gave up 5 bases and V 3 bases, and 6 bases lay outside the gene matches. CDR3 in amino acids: CASSYGDSRTEAFF. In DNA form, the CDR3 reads TGTGCCAGCAGTTATGGGGACAGCAGGACTGAAGCTTTCTTT.

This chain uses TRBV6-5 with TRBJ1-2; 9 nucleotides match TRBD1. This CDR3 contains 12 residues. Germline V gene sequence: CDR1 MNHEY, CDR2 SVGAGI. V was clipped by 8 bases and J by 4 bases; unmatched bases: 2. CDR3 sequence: CASGDRAYGYTF. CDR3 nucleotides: TGTGCCAGCGGGGACAGGGCCTATGGCTACACCTTC.

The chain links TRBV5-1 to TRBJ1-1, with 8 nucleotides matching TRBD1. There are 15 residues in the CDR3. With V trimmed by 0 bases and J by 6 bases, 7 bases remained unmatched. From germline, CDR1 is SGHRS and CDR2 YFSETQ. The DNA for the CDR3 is TGCGCCAGCAGCTTGGCCGAAACAGGGGGGGCTGAAGCTTTCTTT. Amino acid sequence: CASSLAETGGAEAFF.

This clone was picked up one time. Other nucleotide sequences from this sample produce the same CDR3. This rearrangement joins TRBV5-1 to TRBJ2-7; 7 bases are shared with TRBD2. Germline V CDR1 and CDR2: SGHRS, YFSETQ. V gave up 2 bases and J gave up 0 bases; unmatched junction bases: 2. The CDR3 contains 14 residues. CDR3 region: CASSFGGGSYEQYF. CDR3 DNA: TGCGCCAGCAGCTTTGGGGGGGGCTCCTACGAGCAGTACTTC.